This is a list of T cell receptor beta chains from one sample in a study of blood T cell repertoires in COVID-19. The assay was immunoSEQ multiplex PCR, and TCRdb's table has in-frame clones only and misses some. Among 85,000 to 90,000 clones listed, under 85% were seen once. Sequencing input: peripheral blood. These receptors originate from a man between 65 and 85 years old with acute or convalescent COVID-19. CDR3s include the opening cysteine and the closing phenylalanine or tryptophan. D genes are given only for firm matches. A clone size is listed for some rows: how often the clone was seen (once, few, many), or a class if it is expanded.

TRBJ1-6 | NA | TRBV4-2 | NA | TGTGCCAGCAGCCAGTTAACTGCGGGACGTAATTCACCCCTCCACTTT | CASSQLTAGRNSPLHF
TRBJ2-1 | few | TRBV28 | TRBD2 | TGTGCCAGCAGTTTTGAACTAGCGACCTACAATGAGCAGTTCTTC | CASSFELATYNEQFF
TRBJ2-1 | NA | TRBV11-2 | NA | TGTGCCAGCAGCCCGTCCTACAATGAGCAGTTCTTC | CASSPSYNEQFF
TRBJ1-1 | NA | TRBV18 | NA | TGTGCCAGCTCACCAACGCCCGGGGACACTGAAGCTTTCTTT | CASSPTPGDTEAFF
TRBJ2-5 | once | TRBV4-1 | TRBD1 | TGCGCCAGCAGCCAGGTCGGACAGGAGAGGTCCCAGTACTTC | CASSQVGQERSQYF
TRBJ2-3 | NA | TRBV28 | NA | TGTGCCAGCAGTTTTATCTCAGATACGCAGTATTTT | CASSFISDTQYF
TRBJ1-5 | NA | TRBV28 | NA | TGTGCCAGCATTCCCCTCGGTTCCCTGGGCGATCAGCCCCAGCATTTT | CASIPLGSLGDQPQHF
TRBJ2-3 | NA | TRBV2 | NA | TGTGCCAGCTCCGCAATAGGCGGAAGCACAGATACGCAGTATTTT | CASSAIGGSTDTQYF
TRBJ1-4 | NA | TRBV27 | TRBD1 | TGTGCCAGCAGGGGGACAGGGTTTGGTGAAAAACTGTTTTTT | CASRGTGFGEKLFF
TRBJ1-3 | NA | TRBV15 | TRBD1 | TGTGCCACCAGCAGAGATCCCCGGTACAGGGGAACGGGGGGAAACACCATATATTTT | CATSRDPRYRGTGGNTIYF
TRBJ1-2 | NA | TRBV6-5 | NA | TGTGCCAGCGGGGCACAGAGATATAATAACTATGGCTACACCTTC | CASGAQRYNNYGYTF
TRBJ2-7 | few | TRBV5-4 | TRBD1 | TGTGCCAGCAGCTTGAGGGACAGCTCCTACGAGCAGTACTTC | CASSLRDSSYEQYF
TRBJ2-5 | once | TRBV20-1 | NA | TGCAGTGCTAGTGGAGGGTACCAAGAGACCCAGTACTTC | CSASGGYQETQYF
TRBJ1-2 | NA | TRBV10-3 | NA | TGTGCCATCAGTGTGGAGGGGAACTATGGCTACACCTTC | CAISVEGNYGYTF
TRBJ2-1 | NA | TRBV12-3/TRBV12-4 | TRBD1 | TGTGCCAGCAGCTTAGGGGGCCAGGAGCAGTTCTTC | CASSLGGQEQFF
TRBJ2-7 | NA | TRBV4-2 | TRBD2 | TGTGCCAGCAGCACAATGGACGGAGGGCGGGGGGAGCAGTACTTC | CASSTMDGGRGEQYF
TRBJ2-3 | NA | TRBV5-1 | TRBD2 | TGCGCCAGCAGCTACCGGGGGGGCCAAACTAGCACAGATACGCAGTATTTT | CASSYRGGQTSTDTQYF
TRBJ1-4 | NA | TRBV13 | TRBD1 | TGTGCCAGCAGCTTGAGGCAGGGGGGTGAAAAACTGTTTTTT | CASSLRQGGEKLFF
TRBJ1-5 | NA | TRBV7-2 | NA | TGTGCCAGCAGCTCCCGACAGCGCAATCAGCCCCAGCATTTT | CASSSRQRNQPQHF
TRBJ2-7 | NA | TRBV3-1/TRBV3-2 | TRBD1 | TGTGCCAGCACCTTGGGACAGGGATATTACGAGCAGTACTTC | CASTLGQGYYEQYF
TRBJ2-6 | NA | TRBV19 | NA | TGTGCCAGTAGTATAGACGCGGGTGACGGGGCCAACGTCCTGACTTTC | CASSIDAGDGANVLTF
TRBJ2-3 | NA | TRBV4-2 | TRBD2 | TGTGCCAGCAGCCAAGATCAGTCGGGGGGATATAATACGCAGTATTTT | CASSQDQSGGYNTQYF
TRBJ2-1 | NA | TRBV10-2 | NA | TGCGCCAGCAGTGAGTTAGACAATGAGCAGTTCTTC | CASSELDNEQFF
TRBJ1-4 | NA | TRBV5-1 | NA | TGCGCCAGCAGCTTGGCCGGGACTCTAGATGAAAAACTGTTTTTT | CASSLAGTLDEKLFF
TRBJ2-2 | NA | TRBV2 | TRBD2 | TGTGCCACCACTAGCGGGAGGGGCACCGGGGAGCTGTTTTTT | CATTSGRGTGELFF
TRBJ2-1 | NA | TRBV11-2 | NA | TGTGCCAGCAGCTTAGGAAAGAGGCAGCAAAATGAGCAGTTCTTC | CASSLGKRQQNEQFF
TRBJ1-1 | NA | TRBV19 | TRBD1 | TGTGCCAGTAGTACCTTGGACAGGGGTGACACTGAAGCTTTCTTT | CASSTLDRGDTEAFF
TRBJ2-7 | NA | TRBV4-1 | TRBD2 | TGCGCCAGCAGCCAAGCGACTAGCGGGGGGCAAGCCTACGAGCAGTACTTC | CASSQATSGGQAYEQYF
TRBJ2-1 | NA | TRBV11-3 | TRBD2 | TGTGCCAGCAGCTTAGGGCCCAGCGGGGGAAATGAGCAGTTCTTC | CASSLGPSGGNEQFF
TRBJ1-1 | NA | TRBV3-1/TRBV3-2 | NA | TGTGCCAGCAGCCAATTGGACAGCAACACTGAAGCTTTCTTT | CASSQLDSNTEAFF
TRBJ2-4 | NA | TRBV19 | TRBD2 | TGTGCCAGTAGTATTGGAGCGGGGGCCGGATCCAAAAACATTCAGTACTTC | CASSIGAGAGSKNIQYF
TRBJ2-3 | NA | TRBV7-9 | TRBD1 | TGTGCCAGCAGCCGAGACAGGGTGGAAGATACGCAGTATTTT | CASSRDRVEDTQYF
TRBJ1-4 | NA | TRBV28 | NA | TGTGCCAGCAGTTTAGTACAGCCCTTTAATGAAAAACTGTTTTTT | CASSLVQPFNEKLFF
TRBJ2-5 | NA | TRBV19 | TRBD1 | TGTGCCAGTAGTCTCGGGACAGTCGGTGAGACCCAGTACTTC | CASSLGTVGETQYF
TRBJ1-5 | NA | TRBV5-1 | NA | TGCGCCAGCAGCCTAGGACAGCCTAATCAGCCCCAGCATTTT | CASSLGQPNQPQHF
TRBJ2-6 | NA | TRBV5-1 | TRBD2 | TGCGCCAGCAGCTTGGTGCTAGCGGGGGGGGCCAACGTCCTGACTTTC | CASSLVLAGGANVLTF
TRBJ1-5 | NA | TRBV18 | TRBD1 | TGTGCCAGCTCATTACGACAGGGAAGAGACAATCAGCCCCAGCATTTT | CASSLRQGRDNQPQHF
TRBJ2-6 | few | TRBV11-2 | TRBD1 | TGTGCCAGCAGCCCCGGACAGGGAAGTCTCTCTGGGGCCAACGTCCTGACTTTC | CASSPGQGSLSGANVLTF
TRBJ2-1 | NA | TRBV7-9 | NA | TGTGCCAGCAGCTTAGGGAGGAATGAGCAGTTCTTC | CASSLGRNEQFF
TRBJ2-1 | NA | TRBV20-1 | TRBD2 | TGCAGTGCTAGTGGGCAGGGCGGGACGTCTAGCGGGGTGGATGAGCAGTTCTTC | CSASGQGGTSSGVDEQFF
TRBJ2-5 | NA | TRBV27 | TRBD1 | TGTGCCAGCAGTTCGCGGACAGGGGGGGTGACCCAGTACTTC | CASSSRTGGVTQYF
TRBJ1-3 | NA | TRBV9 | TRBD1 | TGTGCCAGCAGCGAAGGACAGGGGGCTGGAAACACCATATATTTT | CASSEGQGAGNTIYF
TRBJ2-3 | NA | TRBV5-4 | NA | TGTGCCAGCAGCTTGGCGGTAGGTAGCGGAACAGATACGCAGTATTTT | CASSLAVGSGTDTQYF
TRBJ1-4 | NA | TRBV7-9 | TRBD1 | TGTGCCAGCAGCCTCGGGACAGGGGGAGAAAAACTGTTTTTT | CASSLGTGGEKLFF
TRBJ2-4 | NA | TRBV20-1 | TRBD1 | TGCAGTGCGGGACAGGGGGTATGGCAGTACTTC | CSAGQGVWQYF
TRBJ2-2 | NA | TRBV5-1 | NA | TGCGCCAGCAGCTTTGGAGAAATCACCGGGGAGCTGTTTTTT | CASSFGEITGELFF
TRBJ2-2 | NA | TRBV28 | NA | TGTGCCAGCAGAAGACTAGTCTCTTACACCGGGGAGCTGTTTTTT | CASRRLVSYTGELFF
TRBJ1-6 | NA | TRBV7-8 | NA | TGTGCCAGCAGCTTAGACGGGACATACGCGCATAATTCACCCCTCCACTTT | CASSLDGTYAHNSPLHF
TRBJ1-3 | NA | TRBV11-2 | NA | TGTGCCAGCAGCTTAGTGGGGGGAGTCGGAAACACCATATATTTT | CASSLVGGVGNTIYF
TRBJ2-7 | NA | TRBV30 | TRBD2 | TGTGCCTGGAGGGGGGGGGACTCCTCCTACGAGCAGTACTTC | CAWRGGDSSYEQYF